The next 25 T cell receptor beta chains were all read from a single sample in a study of T cells in Graves' hyperthyroidism and ophthalmopathy. RNA transcripts served as the template for amplifying TCR beta CDR3 regions. HTBI primers drove first-round RT-PCR of the TCR CDR3. MiXCR was run by TCRdb on the multiplex PCR reads, yielding one entry per CDR3 protein. The profile covers 730,000 or so distinct CDR3 sequences, with approximately 18% appearing a single time and roughly a sixth taken by the ten largest. The sequencing sample was made of blood. The receptors derive from a woman aged 45-59 years with Graves' hyperthyroidism that later progressed to Graves' ophthalmopathy.

This rearrangement joins TRBV9 to TRBJ2-2; possibly TRBD1 for D (5 bases). The germline CDR1 and CDR2 sequences are SGDLS and YYNGEE. The CDR3 has 16 amino acids. The V and J ends lost 0 bases and 4 bases respectively, with 13 bases between them. CDR3 sequence reads: CASSVVSGAGTGELFF. CDR3 nucleotide sequence: TGTGCCAGCAGCGTAGTTTCTGGGGCCGGCACCGGGGAGCTGTTTTTT.

The chain has TRBV27 and TRBJ1-1; no clear D gene. V was clipped by 2 bases and J by 3 bases, with 13 bases between them. CDR1 is MNHEY, CDR2 SMNVEV, per germline (reference sequence). This CDR3 spans 15 amino acids. This CDR3 reads CASSLRRIMDTEAFF. CDR3 nucleotide sequence: TGTGCCAGCAGTTTAAGGAGGATTATGGACACTGAAGCTTTCTTT.

The chain recombines TRBV6-1 with TRBJ2-7; D gene ambiguous. The CDR3 is made up of 13 amino acids. V lost 3 bases and J lost 5, with 11 bases in between. Germline-derived CDR1 and CDR2 are MNHNS and SASEGT. The CDR3 DNA reads as TGTGCCAGCAGTGACCTAGGGTTGAACGAGCAGTACTTC. Encoded protein: CASSDLGLNEQYF.

In this sample, this clonotype turned up a few times. The rearrangement links TRBV9 to TRBJ1-5; no clear D. The germline CDR1 and CDR2 sequences are SGDLS and YYNGEE. The CDR3 contains 15 residues. The V and J ends lost 0 bases and 3 bases respectively, with 10 bases between them. The CDR3 loop reads CASSVDSGFNQPQHF. The CDR3 DNA follows: TGTGCCAGCAGCGTAGATTCCGGGTTCAATCAGCCCCAGCATTTT.

This clonotype was seen a few times. The chain carries TRBV13 and TRBJ2-3; 8 positions match TRBD1. J was trimmed by 6 bases and V by 4 bases; bases with no gene match: 3. CDR1 is PRHDT and CDR2 is FYEKMQ in the germline V gene (reference sequence). The CDR3 is 13 amino acids. CDR3 in amino acids: CASSSRQGDTQYF. The CDR3 DNA reads TGTGCCAGCAGCTCCAGACAGGGGGATACGCAGTATTTT.

Note on this clonotype: Possible read error: a much larger clone is one base away. The rearrangement uses TRBV7-3 and TRBJ2-3; the D is unclear. This CDR3 has 13 residues. The germline V and J ends were trimmed by 5 bases and 2 bases, with 8 bases remaining between them. In germline, CDR1 is SGHTA, CDR2 FQGTGA. The CDR3 spells CASSTCYTDTQYF. As DNA, the CDR3 is TGTGCCAGCAGCACATGTTACACAGATACGCAGTATTTT.

The chain combines TRBV4-2 with TRBJ2-5, with TRBD2 matching over 8 bases. The germline gives CDR1 LGHNA, CDR2 YNFKEQ. The CDR3 length is 18 residues. Germline trimming cut 3 bases from V and 4 bases from J; bases unmatched to any gene: 16. CDR3 loop: CASSQQTGGAVDRETQYF. The CDR3 region has the DNA TGTGCCAGCAGCCAGCAAACCGGGGGGGCAGTTGATCGAGAGACCCAGTACTTC.

This clonotype was counted many times. The chain couples TRBV13 to TRBJ1-1; the match to TRBD1 covers 8 bases. The germline V gene encodes CDR1 PRHDT and CDR2 FYEKMQ (reference sequence). The CDR3 sequence is 13 residues long. V lost 4 bases and J lost 5; bases outside the gene matches: 3. The CDR3 is CASSSTGETEAFF. CDR3 nucleotides: TGTGCCAGCAGCTCGACAGGGGAGACTGAAGCTTTCTTT.

This clonotype has a handful of counts. The chain links TRBV20-1 to TRBJ2-7; D might be TRBD2 (6 bases). The V gene lost 4 bases and the J gene lost 0 bases, with 13 bases spanning the gap. CDR1 is DFQATT, CDR2 SNEGSKA, per germline (reference sequence). There are 14 residues in the CDR3. CDR3 loop: CSATRDSSSYEQYF. CDR3 bases: TGCAGTGCTACCCGGGACTCAAGCTCCTACGAGCAGTACTTC.

With respect to this clonotype: With a much larger clone just one base away, this may be a read error. The conserved final phenylalanine or tryptophan is absent from the CDR3, which likely points to a read error. The V gene is TRBV20-1, the J gene TRBJ2-1; 10 bases are shared with TRBD1. Trimming at V came to 0 bases and at J to 8 bases, leaving 7 bases not matched to a gene. The germline V gene encodes CDR1 DFQATT and CDR2 SNEGSKA (reference sequence). The CDR3 is 15 amino acids. The chain's CDR3 is CSARDRDRGWDEQFL. In nucleotides, the CDR3 is TGCAGTGCTAGAGATCGGGACAGGGGTTGGGATGAGCAGTTCCTC.

This chain links TRBV10-3 with TRBJ2-6; the D gene could be TRBD1 or TRBD2 (5 bases each). The V and J ends lost 8 bases and 0 bases respectively, with 11 bases between them. The CDR3 consists of 15 residues. Germline loops: CDR1 ENHRY, CDR2 SYGVKD. The CDR3 region has the DNA TGTGCCATCGGGACGGTTAGCTCTGGGGCCAACGTCCTGACTTTC. The encoded protein is CAIGTVSSGANVLTF.

In its sample, this clonotype was seen many times. The chain recombines TRBV6-5 with TRBJ1-1; TRBD1 matches 8 bases. Germline-derived CDR1 and CDR2 are MNHEY and SVGAGI. Germline trimming cut 0 bases from V and 1 base from J; bases unmatched to any gene: 13. This CDR3 region has 19 residues. The CDR3 here is CASSYSKGLRDRRNTEAFF. The CDR3 region has the DNA TGTGCCAGCAGTTACTCGAAGGGCCTACGGGACAGGCGGAACACTGAAGCTTTCTTT.

The chain combines TRBV19 with TRBJ2-5; D perhaps matches TRBD1 (5 bases). CDR1 is LNHDA and CDR2 is SQIVND in the germline V gene (reference sequence). V was trimmed by 8 bases and J by 2 bases, leaving 12 bases between them. This CDR3 has 13 residues. The DNA of the CDR3 is TGTGCCAGTCGTAGACAGCAACAAGAGACCCAGTACTTC. It yields the protein CASRRQQQETQYF.

Only a few counts were recorded for this clonotype. This chain uses TRBV20-1 with TRBJ1-4, with 8 bases identical to TRBD1. The germline V gene has CDR1 DFQATT and CDR2 SNEGSKA (reference sequence). After removal of 0 bases from V and 13 bases from J, the junction contained 4 bases not matched to a gene. CDR3 length equals 12 residues. CDR3 nucleotides: TGCAGTGCTAGAGAGTCAGGGGGCGTACTGTTTTTT. It codes for CSARESGGVLFF.

This clonotype was seen only a few times. The chain is built from TRBV11-2 and TRBJ1-3, with D hard to call. The CDR3 runs to 12 residues. From germline, CDR1 is SGHAT and CDR2 FQNNGV. V was pared by 3 bases and J by 4 bases, with 4 bases between. As DNA, the CDR3 is TGTGCCAGCAGCTTTTTAGGAAACACCATATATTTT. Translation: CASSFLGNTIYF.

This clonotype was observed a few times. CDR3 DNA: TGTGCCAGCAGCCCCCTCGCGGACAGAAACTATGGCTACACCTTC. Amino acids: CASSPLADRNYGYTF. This chain joins TRBV7-9 and TRBJ1-2, with a weak D call TRBD1 (6 bases). The germline V gene has CDR1 SEHNR and CDR2 FQNEAQ (reference sequence). Trimming took off 5 bases at V and 2 bases at J, with 15 bases between the two ends. The CDR3 contains 15 residues.

The CDR3 is CASSRSGGEETQYF. The CDR3 nucleotides read TGCGCCAGCAGCCGGAGCGGGGGGGAAGAGACCCAGTACTTC. The chain employs TRBV4-1 and TRBJ2-5; 10 positions match TRBD2. The CDR3 runs 14 residues. Unmatched junction bases numbered 2, after V lost 4 bases and J lost 3 bases. CDR1 is MGHRA, CDR2 YSYEKL, per germline.

This clonotype was observed a few times. The CDR3 coding sequence is TGCAGTGCTAGAATGGCAGGCGTAGATACGCAGTATTTT. This encodes CSARMAGVDTQYF. This chain joins TRBV20-1 and TRBJ2-3; D is unresolved. Germline V gene data show CDR1 as DFQATT and CDR2 as SNEGSKA (reference sequence). The CDR3 extends over 13 amino acids. The V gene lost 2 bases and the J gene lost 5 bases, with 11 bases spanning the gap.

This clonotype was found many times. The chain is built from TRBV5-6 and TRBJ1-1, with D maybe TRBD1 (6 bases). CDR3 length equals 15 residues. The ends were cut back, 4 bases at V and 5 bases at J, with 18 bases in the middle. CDR1 is SGHDT and CDR2 is YYEEEE in the germline V gene. The CDR3 loop is CASSPRGRGLTEAFF. As DNA, the CDR3 is TGTGCCAGCAGCCCCCGGGGGAGGGGGTTAACTGAAGCTTTCTTT.

This chain joins TRBV9 and TRBJ2-1; 9 nucleotides line up with TRBD2. CDR3 size: 17 residues. With 3 bases clipped from V and 5 bases from J, the junction kept 12 bases outside the gene matches. CDR1 and CDR2 from the germline V gene are SGDLS and YYNGEE. CDR3 protein: CASSARGGGAADNEQFF. In DNA, the CDR3 is TGTGCCAGCAGCGCCCGAGGCGGGGGGGCCGCGGACAATGAGCAGTTCTTC. Complete variable domain (other parts from reference TRBV9 and TRBJ2-1): DSGVTQTPKHLITATGQRVTLRCSPRSGDLSVYWYQQSLDQGLQFLIQYYNGEERAKGNILERFSAQQFPDLHSELNLSSLELGDSALYFCASSARGGGAADNEQFFGPGTRLTVL.

This clonotype was detected many times. This chain uses TRBV3-1 with TRBJ2-1; D unresolved. Germline lookup yields CDR1 LGHDT and CDR2 YNNKEL (reference sequence). The CDR3 extends over 18 amino acids. Trimming shortened V by 0 bases and J by 2 bases, and 17 bases separated the two germline ends. CDR3 DNA sequence: TGTGCCAGCAGCCAAGAACACCCGGCCTACCTCCCCTACAATGAGCAGTTCTTC. Translating it yields CASSQEHPAYLPYNEQFF.

This clonotype was observed a few times. The chain employs TRBV4-1 and TRBJ1-6, with D perhaps matching TRBD1 (5 bases). The CDR3 contains 13 residues. CDR1 and CDR2 from the germline V gene are MGHRA and YSYEKL. The V end was cut by 5 bases, the J end by 10 bases, with 12 bases between. This CDR3 reads CASSSGTDSPLHF. The CDR3, as DNA: TGCGCCAGCAGCTCAGGGACGGACTCACCCCTCCACTTT.

The CDR3 is CASSYSPADQLFHEQFF. Written as DNA, the CDR3 is TGTGCCAGCAGTTACTCCCCGGCAGACCAACTATTCCATGAGCAGTTCTTC. The chain has TRBV6-5 and TRBJ2-1, with D uncertain. In germline, CDR1 is MNHEY, CDR2 SVGAGI. Trimming took off 0 bases at V and 8 bases at J, with 20 bases between the two ends. The CDR3 is 17 residues long.

The gene calls are TRBV30 and TRBJ1-4, with TRBD1 matching over 10 bases. This CDR3 is 14 amino acids long. The trim removed 6 bases at V and 7 bases at J, leaving 8 bases unmatched. Germline loops: CDR1 GTSNPN, CDR2 SVGIG (reference sequence). In nucleotides, the CDR3 is TGTGCCTGTTATCCGGGACAGGGGAGTGAAAAACTGTTTTTT. Its protein is CACYPGQGSEKLFF.

This clonotype was counted ten times or more. The rearrangement links TRBV3-1 to TRBJ1-4; 7 bases are shared with TRBD1. Per germline, CDR1 LGHDT and CDR2 YNNKEL (reference sequence). The CDR3 runs 13 residues. V shed 4 bases and J 6 bases; nucleotides not matched to a gene: 2. DNA of the CDR3: TGTGCCAGCAGCCGACAGGGCTATGAAAAACTGTTTTTT. Translation: CASSRQGYEKLFF.